These 13 T cell receptor beta chains were sequenced from one sample in a study of blood T cell repertoires in COVID-19 (dated by TCRdb to between 2020 and 2021). The protocol used for the library was the immunoSEQ multiplex PCR assay. In its TCRdb copy, this immuneACCESS table keeps in-frame sequences only and misses some clones. Where compared with another copy, unresolved V genes explain less than half of these, and the others have no known cause. Counted in this sample were 300,000 to 350,000 clones; approximately 83% of them appeared once. The ten largest clonotypes hold over 2% of the sample. Specimen: PBMCs or T cells enriched from blood (not recorded which). The origin of the receptors is a man aged 30 to 39 who had recovered from COVID-19.

The V gene is TRBV29-1, the J gene TRBJ2-3, with 13 bases aligning to TRBD2. Germline V gives CDR1 SQVTM, CDR2 ANQGSEA. The CDR3 covers 15 residues. V shed 6 bases and J 2 bases; nucleotides not matched to a gene: 5. As DNA, the CDR3 is TGCAGCGTGGAGACTAGCGGGGGGAACACAGATACGCAGTATTTT. This sequence encodes CSVETSGGNTDTQYF.

This chain joins TRBV9 and TRBJ1-2; 7 nucleotides match TRBD1. Germline lookup yields CDR1 SGDLS and CDR2 YYNGEE. V was pared by 3 bases and J by 3 bases, with 5 bases of the junction left unmatched. The length of the CDR3 is 14 residues. The chain's CDR3 is CASSGYTGDYGYTF. The CDR3 DNA follows: TGTGCCAGCAGCGGATACACAGGGGACTATGGCTACACCTTC.

The CDR3 DNA reads TGTGCCAGCAGCCGATTGGGGGGGCCCGGGGAGCTGTTTTTT. This codes for CASSRLGGPGELFF. The chain couples TRBV5-8 to TRBJ2-2; D is possibly TRBD2 (7 bases). The CDR3 is 14 residues long. V lost 4 bases, J lost 6 bases, and 13 bases lay in between. The V gene's germline CDR1 is SGHTS and CDR2 YDEGEE.

This chain joins TRBV25-1 and TRBJ2-7, with a possible D match to TRBD1 (6 bases). Per germline, CDR1 MGHDK and CDR2 SYGVNS. With 6 bases removed from V and 6 bases from J, the gap between germline ends came to 12 bases. The CDR3 sequence is 12 residues long. CDR3 coding DNA: TGTGCCAGCAGCCTGACAGGTTCCGAGCAGTACTTC. Protein: CASSLTGSEQYF.

The chain carries TRBV25-1 and TRBJ2-5, with 8 bases matching TRBD1. V lost 6 bases to trimming and J lost 5 bases; unmatched junction nucleotides: 2. This CDR3 is 12 amino acids long. Germline V CDR1 and CDR2: MGHDK, SYGVNS. CDR3 DNA sequence: TGTGCCAGCAGGACAGGGGATGAGACCCAGTACTTC. It encodes CASRTGDETQYF.

In DNA form, the CDR3 reads TGTGCCAGCAGCTTACAGGGGTCCCCCGCCTTGAACACTGAAGCTTTCTTT. Encoded protein: CASSLQGSPALNTEAFF. The chain couples TRBV7-8 to TRBJ1-1, with a tentative D call TRBD1 (6 bases). The CDR3 extends over 17 amino acids. The germline CDR1 and CDR2 sequences are SGHVS and FQNEAQ. V lost 2 bases and J lost 0, with 16 bases in between.

This clone was counted once. The rearrangement joins TRBV30 to TRBJ2-7, with 10 bases lining up with TRBD2. The V gene's germline CDR1 is GTSNPN and CDR2 SVGIG (reference sequence). Unmatched junction bases numbered 8, after V lost 6 bases and J lost 0 bases. This CDR3 is 15 amino acids long. The CDR3 loop reads CACISGGPSSYEQYF. CDR3 coding DNA: TGTGCCTGCATTAGCGGGGGGCCTAGCTCCTACGAGCAGTACTTC.

This rearrangement joins TRBV19 to TRBJ1-5, with 9 bases identical to TRBD1. CDR3 length: 16 amino acids. J lost 1 base, V lost 6 bases, and 7 bases had no gene match. Germline assignment: CDR1 LNHDA and CDR2 SQIVND (reference sequence). The chain's CDR3 is CASRVPGQGSNQPQHF. The CDR3 DNA sequence: TGTGCCAGTAGGGTGCCGGGACAGGGAAGCAATCAGCCCCAGCATTTT.

Regarding this clone: The germline gene is not matched at one end of the junction; a read error may be the cause. The chain recombines TRBV20-1 with TRBJ2-1, with 8 bases matching TRBD2. The CDR3 sequence is 11 residues long. Germline V gives CDR1 DFQATT, CDR2 SNEGSKA (reference sequence). CDR3 coding DNA: TGCAGTGCACCTACTAGCGGTCTTCCTCTCTTC. It yields the protein CSAPTSGLPLF.

This chain uses TRBV7-8 with TRBJ2-3; 10 nucleotides align to TRBD2. This CDR3 has 15 amino acids. Germline values: CDR1 SGHVS, CDR2 FQNEAQ. Trimming cost V 5 bases and J 2 bases; bases outside gene matches: 4. The CDR3 DNA sequence: TGTGCCAGCAGCCCACTAGCGGGGATCACAGATACGCAGTATTTT. Residues: CASSPLAGITDTQYF.

The chain links TRBV7-2 to TRBJ1-5, with D unresolved. Per the germline V gene, CDR1 is SGHTA and CDR2 is FQGNSA. The CDR3 consists of 14 residues. Deletions cut 5 bases from V and 7 bases from J, with 15 bases between. In DNA, the CDR3 is TGTGCCAGCAGCGTTAGATCCGGGAGCCAGCCCCAGCATTTT. It encodes CASSVRSGSQPQHF.

The genes are TRBV5-4 and TRBJ1-1, with D hard to call. V was clipped by 6 bases and J by 1 base, with 10 bases between them. This CDR3 has 13 amino acids. Germline lookup yields CDR1 SGHNT and CDR2 YYREEE (reference sequence). The CDR3 loop reads CASTSRGNTEAFF. The CDR3 bases are TGTGCCAGCACCTCCCGAGGGAACACTGAAGCTTTCTTT.

CDR3 DNA sequence: TGTGCCAGCAGCCCGACAGGGGGCAGGACTGAAGCTTTCTTT. Translation: CASSPTGGRTEAFF. The rearrangement joins TRBV5-8 to TRBJ1-1, with 10 bases aligning to TRBD1. The CDR3 is 14 amino acids. Germline loops: CDR1 SGHTS, CDR2 YDEGEE. V lost 4 bases and J lost 5; bases outside the gene matches: 5.